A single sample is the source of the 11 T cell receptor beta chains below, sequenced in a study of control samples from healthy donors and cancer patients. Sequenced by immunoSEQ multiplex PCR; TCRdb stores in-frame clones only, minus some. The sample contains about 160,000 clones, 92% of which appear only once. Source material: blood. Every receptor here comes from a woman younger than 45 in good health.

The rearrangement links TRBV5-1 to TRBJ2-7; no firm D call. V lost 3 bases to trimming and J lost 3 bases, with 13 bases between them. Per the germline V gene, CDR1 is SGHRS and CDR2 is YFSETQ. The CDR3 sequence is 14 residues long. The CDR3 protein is CASSSRPVNYEQYF. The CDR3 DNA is TGCGCCAGCAGCTCTCGTCCGGTTAACTACGAGCAGTACTTC.

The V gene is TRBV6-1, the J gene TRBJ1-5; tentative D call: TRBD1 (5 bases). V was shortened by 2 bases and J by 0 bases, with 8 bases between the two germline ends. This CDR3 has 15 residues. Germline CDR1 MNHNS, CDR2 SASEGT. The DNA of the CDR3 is TGTGCCAGCAGTGAAAAGGGGTATAGCAATCAGCCCCAGCATTTT. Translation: CASSEKGYSNQPQHF.

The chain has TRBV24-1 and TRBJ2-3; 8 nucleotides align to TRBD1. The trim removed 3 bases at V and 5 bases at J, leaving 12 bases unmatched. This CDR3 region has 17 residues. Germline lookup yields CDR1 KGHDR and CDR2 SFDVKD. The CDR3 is CATSDSRGHWEEDTQYF. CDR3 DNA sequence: TGTGCCACCAGTGATAGCAGGGGGCACTGGGAAGAAGATACGCAGTATTTT.

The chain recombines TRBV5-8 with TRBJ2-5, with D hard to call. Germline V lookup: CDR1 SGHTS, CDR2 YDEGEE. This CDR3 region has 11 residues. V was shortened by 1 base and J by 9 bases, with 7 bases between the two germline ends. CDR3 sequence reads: CASSLHQAQYF. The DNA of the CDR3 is TGTGCCAGCAGCTTGCACCAGGCCCAGTACTTC.

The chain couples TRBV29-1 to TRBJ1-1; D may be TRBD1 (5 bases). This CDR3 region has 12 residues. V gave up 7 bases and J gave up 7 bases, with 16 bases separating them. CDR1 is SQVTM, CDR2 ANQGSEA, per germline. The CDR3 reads CSANRPPHEAFF. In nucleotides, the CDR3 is TGCAGCGCAAACAGGCCTCCTCATGAAGCTTTCTTT.

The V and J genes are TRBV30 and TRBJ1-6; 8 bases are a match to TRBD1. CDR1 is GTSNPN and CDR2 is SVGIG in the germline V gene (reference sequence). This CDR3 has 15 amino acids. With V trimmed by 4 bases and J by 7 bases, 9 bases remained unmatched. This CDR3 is CAWTRAAGGNSPLHF. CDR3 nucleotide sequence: TGTGCCTGGACCCGGGCGGCAGGGGGCAATTCACCCCTCCACTTT.

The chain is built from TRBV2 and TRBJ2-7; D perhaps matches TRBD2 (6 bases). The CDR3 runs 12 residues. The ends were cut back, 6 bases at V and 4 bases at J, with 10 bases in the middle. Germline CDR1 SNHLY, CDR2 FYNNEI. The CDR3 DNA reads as TGTGCCAGCAGCTGGGGAGGATACGAGCAGTACTTC. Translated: CASSWGGYEQYF.

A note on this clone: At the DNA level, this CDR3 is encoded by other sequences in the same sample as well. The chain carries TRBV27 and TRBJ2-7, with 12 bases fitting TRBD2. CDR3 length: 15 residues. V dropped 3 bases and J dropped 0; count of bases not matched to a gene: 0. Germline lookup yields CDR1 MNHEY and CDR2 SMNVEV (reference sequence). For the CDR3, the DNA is TGTGCCAGCAGTTTGACTAGCGGGAGCTCCTACGAGCAGTACTTC. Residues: CASSLTSGSSYEQYF.

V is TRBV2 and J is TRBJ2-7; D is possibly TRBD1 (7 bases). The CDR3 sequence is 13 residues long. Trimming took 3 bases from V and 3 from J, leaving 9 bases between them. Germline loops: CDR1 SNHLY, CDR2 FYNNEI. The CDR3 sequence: CASSDRGVYEQYF. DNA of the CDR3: TGTGCCAGCAGTGACAGGGGGGTCTACGAGCAGTACTTC.

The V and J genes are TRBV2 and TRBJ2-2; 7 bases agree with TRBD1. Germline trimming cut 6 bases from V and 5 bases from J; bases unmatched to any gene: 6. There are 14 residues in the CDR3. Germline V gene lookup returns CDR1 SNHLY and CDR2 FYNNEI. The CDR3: CASRGDRRTGELFF. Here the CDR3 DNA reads TGTGCCAGCAGGGGGGACAGACGGACCGGGGAGCTGTTTTTT.

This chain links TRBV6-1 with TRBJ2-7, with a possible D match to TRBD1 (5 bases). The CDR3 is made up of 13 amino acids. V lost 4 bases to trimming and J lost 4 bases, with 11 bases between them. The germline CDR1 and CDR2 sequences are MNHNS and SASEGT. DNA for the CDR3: TGTGCCAGCAGTGCACCTGGACATTACGAGCAGTACTTC. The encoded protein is CASSAPGHYEQYF.